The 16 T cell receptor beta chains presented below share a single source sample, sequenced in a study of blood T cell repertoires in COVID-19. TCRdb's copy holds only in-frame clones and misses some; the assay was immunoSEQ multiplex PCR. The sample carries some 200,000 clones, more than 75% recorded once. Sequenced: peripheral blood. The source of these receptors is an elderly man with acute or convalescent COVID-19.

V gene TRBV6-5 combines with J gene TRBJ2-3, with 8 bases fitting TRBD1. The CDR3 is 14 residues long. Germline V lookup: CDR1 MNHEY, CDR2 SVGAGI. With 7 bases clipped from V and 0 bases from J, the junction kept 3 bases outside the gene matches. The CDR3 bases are TGTGCCAGCACTTGGACAGGGAGCACAGATACGCAGTATTTT. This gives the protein CASTWTGSTDTQYF.

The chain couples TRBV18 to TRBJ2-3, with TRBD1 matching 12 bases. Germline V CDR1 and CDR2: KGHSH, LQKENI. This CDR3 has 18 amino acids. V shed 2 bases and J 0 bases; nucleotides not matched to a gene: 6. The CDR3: CASSPITGQGASTDTQYF. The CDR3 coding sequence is TGTGCCAGCTCACCAATTACGGGACAGGGGGCTAGCACAGATACGCAGTATTTT.

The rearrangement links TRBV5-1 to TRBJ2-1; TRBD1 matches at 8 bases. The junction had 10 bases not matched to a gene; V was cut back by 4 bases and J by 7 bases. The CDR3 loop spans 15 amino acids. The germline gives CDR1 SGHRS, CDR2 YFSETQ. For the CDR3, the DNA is TGCGCCAGCAGCGCCGACAGGGGATTTGTTAATGAGCAGTTCTTC. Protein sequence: CASSADRGFVNEQFF.

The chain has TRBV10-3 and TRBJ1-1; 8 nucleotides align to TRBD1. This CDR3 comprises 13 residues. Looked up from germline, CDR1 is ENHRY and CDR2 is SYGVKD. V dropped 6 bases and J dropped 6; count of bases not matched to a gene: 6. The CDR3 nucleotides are TGTGCCATCAGCCGACAGGGGATCGCTGAAGCTTTCTTT. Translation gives CAISRQGIAEAFF.

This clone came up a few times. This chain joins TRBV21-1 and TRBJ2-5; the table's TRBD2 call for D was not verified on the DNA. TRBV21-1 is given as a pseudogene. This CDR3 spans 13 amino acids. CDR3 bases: TGTGCCAGCAAGTCTAGCGGGAAGGAGACCCAGTACTTC. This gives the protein CASKSSGKETQYF.

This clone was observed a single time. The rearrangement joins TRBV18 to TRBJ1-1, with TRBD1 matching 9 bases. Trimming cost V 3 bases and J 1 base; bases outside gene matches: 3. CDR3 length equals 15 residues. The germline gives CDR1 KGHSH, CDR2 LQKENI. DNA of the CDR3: TGTGCCAGCTCACCCCTACAGGGGGCGAACACTGAAGCTTTCTTT. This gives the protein CASSPLQGANTEAFF.

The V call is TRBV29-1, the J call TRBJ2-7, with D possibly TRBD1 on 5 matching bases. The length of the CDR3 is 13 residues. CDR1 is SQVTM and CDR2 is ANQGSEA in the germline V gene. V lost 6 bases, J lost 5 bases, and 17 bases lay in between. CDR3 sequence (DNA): TGCAGCGTAGGTCCACAGGTTGGGAACGAGCAGTACTTC. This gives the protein CSVGPQVGNEQYF.

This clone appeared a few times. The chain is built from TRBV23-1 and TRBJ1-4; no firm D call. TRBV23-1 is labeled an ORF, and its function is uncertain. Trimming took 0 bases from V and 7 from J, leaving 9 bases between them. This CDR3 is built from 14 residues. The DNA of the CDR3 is TGCGCCAGCAGTCAATCGAGATTTGGTGAAAAACTGTTTTTT. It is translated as CASSQSRFGEKLFF.

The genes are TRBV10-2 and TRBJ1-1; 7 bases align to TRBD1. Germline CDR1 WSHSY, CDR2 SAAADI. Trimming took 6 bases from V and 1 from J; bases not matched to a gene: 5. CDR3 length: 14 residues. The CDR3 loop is CASREDRRNTEAFF. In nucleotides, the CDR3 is TGCGCCAGCAGAGAGGACAGGCGGAACACTGAAGCTTTCTTT.

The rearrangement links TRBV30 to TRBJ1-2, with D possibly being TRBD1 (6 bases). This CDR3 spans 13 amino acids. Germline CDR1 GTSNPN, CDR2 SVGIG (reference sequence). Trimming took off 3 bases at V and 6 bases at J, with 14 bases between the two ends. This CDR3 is CAWSFRAGDGYTF. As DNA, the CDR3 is TGTGCCTGGAGCTTTCGGGCAGGGGATGGCTACACCTTC.

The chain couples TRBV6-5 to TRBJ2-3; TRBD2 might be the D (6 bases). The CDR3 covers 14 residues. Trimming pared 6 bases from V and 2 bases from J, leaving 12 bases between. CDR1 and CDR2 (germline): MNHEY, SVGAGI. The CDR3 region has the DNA TGTGCCAGCAGCGAGCGGGTCCCCACAGATACGCAGTATTTT. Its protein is CASSERVPTDTQYF.

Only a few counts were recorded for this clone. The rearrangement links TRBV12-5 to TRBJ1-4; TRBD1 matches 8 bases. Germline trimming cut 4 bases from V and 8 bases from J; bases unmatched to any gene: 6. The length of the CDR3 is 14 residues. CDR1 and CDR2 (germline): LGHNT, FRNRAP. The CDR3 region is CASGSRQGSEKLFF. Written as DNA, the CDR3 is TGTGCTAGTGGTTCCAGACAGGGGAGCGAAAAACTGTTTTTT.

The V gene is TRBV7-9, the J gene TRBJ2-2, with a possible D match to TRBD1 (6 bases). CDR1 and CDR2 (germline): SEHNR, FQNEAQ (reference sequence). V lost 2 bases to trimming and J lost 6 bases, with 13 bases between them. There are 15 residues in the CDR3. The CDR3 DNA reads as TGTGCCAGCAGCTTAAGTCAGGGGTTGCCCGGGGAGCTGTTTTTT. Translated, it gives CASSLSQGLPGELFF.

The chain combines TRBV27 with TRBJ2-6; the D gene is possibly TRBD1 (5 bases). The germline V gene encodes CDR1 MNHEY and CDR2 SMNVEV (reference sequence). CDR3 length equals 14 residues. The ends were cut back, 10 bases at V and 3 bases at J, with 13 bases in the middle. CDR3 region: CATAQGDGANVLTF. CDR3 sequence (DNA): TGTGCCACCGCTCAGGGTGATGGGGCCAACGTCCTGACTTTC.

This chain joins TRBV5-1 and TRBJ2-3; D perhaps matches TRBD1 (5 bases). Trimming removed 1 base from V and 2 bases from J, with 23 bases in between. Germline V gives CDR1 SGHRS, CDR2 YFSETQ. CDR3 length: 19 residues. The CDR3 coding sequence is TGCGCCAGCAGCTTGCTGCCAGCGCAGGGATCATCTCCCACAGATACGCAGTATTTT. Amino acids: CASSLLPAQGSSPTDTQYF.

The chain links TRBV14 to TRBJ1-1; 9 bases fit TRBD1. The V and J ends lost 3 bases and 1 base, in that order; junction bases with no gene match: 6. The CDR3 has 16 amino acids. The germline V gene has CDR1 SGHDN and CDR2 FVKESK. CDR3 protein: CASSHAGGQGNTEAFF. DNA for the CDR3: TGTGCCAGCAGCCATGCGGGGGGACAGGGGAACACTGAAGCTTTCTTT.